These 8 T cell receptor beta chains were all obtained from the same sample, sequenced in a study of identical twins (TCRdb year 2016). Receptor amplification or capture employed 5' RACE. The data were produced on an Illumina HiSeq 2000. The public reads were reanalyzed by TCRdb: fastp trimming at Q25, MiXCR alignment, in-frame beta chains only. Records with the same CDR3 protein are collapsed into one entry carrying the most frequent genes and DNA. Recorded for this sample are some 500,000 distinct CDR3 sequences; roughly 21% of them occurred a single time. The biggest ten clones account for roughly 0.9% of the sample. Separately, the same data were catalogued under a study of T cells expressing NK-cell markers.

Sequenced: CD4+ T cells sorted from blood. The receptor source for this set is a woman between 18 and 29 years old in good health.

Many counts were recorded for this clonotype. The chain is built from TRBV12-3 or TRBV12-4 and TRBJ2-7, with D unresolved. The V end was cut by 5 bases, the J end by 3 bases, with 14 bases between. The CDR3 loop spans 14 amino acids. Written as DNA, the CDR3 is TGTGCCAGCAGTCCGGACCCGTCCCGCTACGAGCAGTACTTC. It is translated as CASSPDPSRYEQYF.

The chain couples TRBV10-1 to TRBJ2-1; TRBD1 matches 9 bases. The germline V gene has CDR1 WNHNN and CDR2 SYGVQD (reference sequence). There are 14 residues in the CDR3. Germline trimming cut 2 bases from V and 10 bases from J; bases unmatched to any gene: 6. The DNA of the CDR3 is TGCGCCAGCAGTGAGGGACAGGGGTACGGGGAGCAGTTCTTC. Protein: CASSEGQGYGEQFF.

The chain combines TRBV14 with TRBJ2-1; unclear D gene. V was cut by 0 bases and J by 10 bases, with 10 bases left in between. The CDR3 is 13 residues long. Germline assignment: CDR1 SGHDN and CDR2 FVKESK. This CDR3 is CASSQETGSEQFF. Here the CDR3 DNA reads TGTGCCAGCAGCCAAGAGACCGGCTCCGAGCAGTTCTTC.

The chain carries TRBV5-1 and TRBJ2-1; 9 nucleotides line up with TRBD2. V was pared by 2 bases and J by 6 bases, with 6 bases of the junction left unmatched. This CDR3 region has 15 residues. From germline, CDR1 is SGHRS and CDR2 YFSETQ. CDR3 DNA: TGCGCCAGCAGCTTAACTAGCGGGCACTTCAATGAGCAGTTCTTC. Amino acid sequence: CASSLTSGHFNEQFF.

V and J are TRBV12-3 or TRBV12-4 and TRBJ2-3, with D unclear. This CDR3 has 14 residues. V was pared by 6 bases and J by 4 bases, with 14 bases between. The CDR3 is CASSTTYGADTQYF. Written as DNA, the CDR3 is TGTGCCAGCAGCACCACGTATGGGGCAGATACGCAGTATTTT.

The chain recombines TRBV20-1 with TRBJ1-1; D not certain. CDR1 DFQATT and CDR2 SNEGSKA come from the germline V gene (reference sequence). The CDR3 is 13 residues long. Trimming took off 6 bases at V and 4 bases at J, with 15 bases between the two ends. The CDR3 sequence is CSAHGDPGTEAFF. The CDR3, as DNA: TGCAGTGCACACGGGGATCCCGGCACTGAAGCTTTCTTT.

The chain uses TRBV6-2 or TRBV6-3 and TRBJ2-7, with 8 bases matching TRBD2. The ends lost 0 bases at V and 6 bases at J; junction bases unmatched: 13. The CDR3 length is 17 residues. Per the germline V gene, CDR1 is MNHEY and CDR2 is SVGEGT. CDR3 loop: CASSYSSGGPRVGEQYF. Here the CDR3 DNA reads TGTGCCAGCAGTTACTCTTCGGGGGGGCCGAGAGTGGGCGAGCAGTACTTC.

This clonotype has a handful of counts. This chain joins TRBV19 and TRBJ1-2; perhaps TRBD1 as D (6 bases). The CDR3 has 14 residues. The ends were cut back, 6 bases at V and 2 bases at J, with 13 bases in the middle. CDR1 and CDR2 (germline): LNHDA, SQIVND (reference sequence). The CDR3 spells CASRIRQANYGYTF. CDR3 coding DNA: TGTGCCAGTAGGATAAGACAGGCGAACTATGGCTACACCTTC.